One and the same sample provided the 28 T cell receptor beta chains below, sequenced in a study of T-cell reconstitution after alpha-beta-depleted transplantation in children. The TCRbeta library incorporated unique molecular identifiers. TCRdb called the PCR reads again in MiXCR, with one record for every CDR3 protein. The sample includes fewer than 150,000 distinct CDR3 sequences, about a tenth of them seen just once. This sample comprised PBMCs, mostly from graft donor cells, obtained 180 days after TCRalphabeta/CD19-depleted stem cell transplant. The receptor set was obtained from a girl under three years old who had a stem cell transplant for combined immunodeficiency, so the T cells may come from the graft donor.

The chain carries TRBV5-1 and TRBJ2-2; 11 nucleotides align to TRBD2. Germline lookup yields CDR1 SGHRS and CDR2 YFSETQ. The CDR3 extends over 19 amino acids. Trimming took 3 bases from V and 0 from J; bases not matched to a gene: 10. CDR3 in amino acids: CASSSPGTSGRANTGELFF. The CDR3, as DNA: TGCGCCAGCAGCTCCCCCGGGACTAGCGGAAGAGCGAACACCGGGGAGCTGTTTTTT. Full variable domain (rest looked up from reference TRBV5-1 and TRBJ2-2): KAGVTQTPRYLIKTRGQQVTLSCSPISGHRSVSWYQQTPGQGLQFLFEYFSETQRNKGNFPGRFSGRQFSNSRSEMNVSTLELGDSALYLCASSSPGTSGRANTGELFFGEGSRLTVL.

This clonotype came up once. At one of its ends the junction is not consistent with the germline gene, which may arise from a read error. This chain links TRBV2 with TRBJ2-1; 10 bases match TRBD2. The CDR3 runs to 18 residues. Per the germline V gene, CDR1 is SNHLY and CDR2 is FYNNEI. CDR3 in DNA: TGTACCAGCAGTTTAGTGGGAAAAACTAGCGGGACTTACAATGAGCAGTTCTTC. It codes for CTSSLVGKTSGTYNEQFF.

This rearrangement joins TRBV28 to TRBJ1-5, with TRBD1 identical over 7 bases. The CDR3 covers 15 residues. Germline assignment: CDR1 MDHEN and CDR2 SYDVKM. The V gene end was trimmed by 3 bases and the J gene end by 3 bases; junction bases not matched to a gene: 5. CDR3 in amino acids: CASSFPTGDNQPQHF. CDR3 DNA: TGTGCCAGCAGTTTCCCAACAGGGGACAATCAGCCCCAGCATTTT.

DNA of the CDR3: TGCGCCAGCAGCTTGGTCGGGGGGGCGCGGACAGATACGCAGTATTTT. Protein: CASSLVGGARTDTQYF. The rearrangement uses TRBV5-1 and TRBJ2-3; TRBD2 aligns across 8 bases. This CDR3 is built from 16 residues. V lost 0 bases and J lost 3; bases outside the gene matches: 6. Germline assignment: CDR1 SGHRS and CDR2 YFSETQ.

This rearrangement joins TRBV5-1 to TRBJ2-3, with a possible D match to TRBD1 (5 bases). V lost 0 bases and J 6 bases, leaving 11 bases between the germline ends. The CDR3 contains 14 residues. Germline CDR1 reads SGHRS; CDR2 reads YFSETQ. Written as DNA, the CDR3 is TGCGCCAGCAGCTTGGTGTCAGGGCGTGATACGCAGTATTTT. It specifies CASSLVSGRDTQYF.

V gene TRBV11-2 combines with J gene TRBJ1-1; no clear D. The V end lost 5 bases, the J end lost 6 bases, and 19 bases lay between the germline ends. Germline values: CDR1 SGHAT, CDR2 FQNNGV. The CDR3 consists of 15 residues. The CDR3 sequence: CASSPRGPFNAEAFF. In DNA, the CDR3 is TGTGCCAGCAGCCCACGTGGGCCTTTTAACGCTGAAGCTTTCTTT.

This rearrangement joins TRBV4-1 to TRBJ2-1; 11 bases map to TRBD1. The V gene's germline CDR1 is MGHRA and CDR2 YSYEKL. CDR3 length: 16 residues. J lost 6 bases, V lost 0 bases, and 4 bases had no gene match. The DNA for the CDR3 is TGCGCCAGCAGCCAAGAGGAAGGGACAGGGGGCAATGAGCAGTTCTTC. As protein: CASSQEEGTGGNEQFF.

This clonotype was seen more than once but under ten times. The chain links TRBV6-2 or TRBV6-3 to TRBJ1-2; D is uncertain. Germline loops: CDR1 MNHEY, CDR2 SVGEGT. This CDR3 has 11 residues. The germline V and J ends were trimmed by 2 bases and 8 bases, with 6 bases remaining between them. The CDR3 region is CASSYSRGYTF. The CDR3 coding sequence is TGTGCCAGCAGTTACAGCCGCGGCTACACCTTC.

V usage is TRBV5-1 and J usage is TRBJ2-5; 10 bases fit TRBD2. CDR1 SGHRS and CDR2 YFSETQ come from the germline V gene. J was trimmed by 5 bases and V by 3 bases; bases with no gene match: 4. This CDR3 comprises 14 residues. DNA of the CDR3: TGCGCCAGCAGCTCAACGACTAGCGGGGAGACCCAGTACTTC. Residues: CASSSTTSGETQYF.

This clonotype has more than one count but fewer than ten. This chain uses TRBV15 with TRBJ1-2; D is unclear. The length of the CDR3 is 14 residues. Germline V gene sequence: CDR1 LNHNV, CDR2 YYDKDF (reference sequence). Trimming removed 2 bases from V and 8 bases from J, with 15 bases in between. CDR3 amino acids: CATSRQVGSWGYTF. Here the CDR3 DNA reads TGTGCCACCAGCAGACAGGTGGGGAGCTGGGGCTACACCTTC.

Many counts were recorded for this clonotype. The chain couples TRBV5-1 to TRBJ2-7, with no clear D. This CDR3 region has 14 residues. Trimming cost V 0 bases and J 1 base, with 8 bases left between them. Germline assignment: CDR1 SGHRS and CDR2 YFSETQ. The CDR3 nucleotides are TGCGCCAGCAGCTTGGGTTGGGATTCCTACGAGCAGTACTTC. It specifies CASSLGWDSYEQYF.

This clonotype was seen more than once but under ten times. The rearrangement links TRBV20-1 to TRBJ2-4; tentatively, D is TRBD1 or TRBD2 (5 bases each). Looked up from germline, CDR1 is DFQATT and CDR2 is SNEGSKA (reference sequence). This CDR3 region has 13 residues. Trimming left V 1 base short and J 6 bases short, with 10 bases between. CDR3 nucleotides: TGCAGTGCTAGAGTCTCAGGGAGAAACATTCAGTACTTC. It yields the protein CSARVSGRNIQYF.

This clonotype has a count of ten or more. The rearrangement uses TRBV27 and TRBJ2-7; 10 bases align to TRBD2. CDR3 length: 19 amino acids. Trimming removed 2 bases from V and 5 bases from J; junction bases left unmatched: 18. The germline gives CDR1 MNHEY, CDR2 SMNVEV (reference sequence). The CDR3 loop reads CASSLGLAGARPSRNEQYF. The CDR3, as DNA: TGTGCCAGCAGTTTAGGGCTAGCGGGAGCAAGACCCTCCAGGAACGAGCAGTACTTC.

This clonotype was picked up a small number of times. This sequence joins TRBV3-1 and TRBJ2-5; a possible D gene is TRBD2 (5 bases). Trimming pared 4 bases from V and 7 bases from J, leaving 16 bases between. CDR1 and CDR2 (germline): LGHDT, YNNKEL (reference sequence). The CDR3 spans 14 residues. CDR3 in amino acids: CASSPSRSGGTQYF. CDR3 DNA sequence: TGTGCCAGCAGCCCCTCCCGATCTGGAGGGACCCAGTACTTC.

This clonotype was observed a handful of times. J is TRBJ1-2 and V is TRBV9, with 7 bases fitting TRBD1. The V segment lost 4 bases and the J segment 2 bases; nucleotides outside the gene matches: 5. CDR1 and CDR2 from the germline V gene are SGDLS and YYNGEE. The CDR3 contains 14 residues. In DNA form, the CDR3 reads TGTGCCAGCAGCCGACAGGGTTCGAACTATGGCTACACCTTC. Residues: CASSRQGSNYGYTF.

This clonotype turned up a few times. The V gene is TRBV20-1, the J gene TRBJ2-1; no firm D call. The germline gives CDR1 DFQATT, CDR2 SNEGSKA (reference sequence). The V gene lost 2 bases and the J gene lost 6 bases, with 14 bases spanning the gap. There are 14 residues in the CDR3. CDR3: CSARKGPLVNEQFF. The CDR3 DNA reads TGCAGTGCTAGAAAAGGGCCTCTGGTCAATGAGCAGTTCTTC.

This clonotype appeared a few times. This rearrangement joins TRBV5-1 to TRBJ2-3; 9 positions match TRBD1. Per germline, CDR1 SGHRS and CDR2 YFSETQ. The CDR3 contains 14 residues. V lost 4 bases, J lost 6 bases, and 6 bases stayed unmatched. CDR3 sequence: CASSPSGTGDTQYF. The DNA for the CDR3 is TGCGCCAGCAGCCCCTCCGGGACAGGGGATACGCAGTATTTT.

The genes are TRBV18 and TRBJ2-2, with D unclear. CDR1 and CDR2 (germline): KGHSH, LQKENI. The CDR3 contains 18 residues. V dropped 3 bases and J dropped 1 base, with 18 bases sitting between them. The CDR3 region is CASSPLGSWAQNTGELFF. The DNA for the CDR3 is TGTGCCAGCTCACCCCTCGGTTCGTGGGCTCAGAACACCGGGGAGCTGTTTTTT.

This sequence joins TRBV7-2 and TRBJ2-7; D perhaps matches TRBD2 (5 bases). Trimming removed 1 base from V and 2 bases from J, with 12 bases in between. Per germline, CDR1 SGHTA and CDR2 FQGNSA. The CDR3 has 15 amino acids. CDR3: CASSLGMDGAYEQYF. The CDR3 DNA reads as TGTGCCAGCAGCTTAGGAATGGACGGGGCCTACGAGCAGTACTTC.

This clonotype was recorded a few times. The gene calls are TRBV5-1 and TRBJ1-1; D perhaps matches TRBD1 (6 bases). V lost 2 bases and J lost 3, with 17 bases in between. This CDR3 spans 16 amino acids. Per germline, CDR1 SGHRS and CDR2 YFSETQ. CDR3 DNA sequence: TGCGCCAGCAGCTTCCGTGGGGGCTCAACGGACACTGAAGCTTTCTTT. Translated: CASSFRGGSTDTEAFF.

This clonotype was counted between two and nine times. The CDR3 here is CASSLGHGTGAGNTIYF. The CDR3 region has the DNA TGCGCCAGCAGCTTGGGTCACGGGACAGGGGCTGGAAACACCATATATTTT. The chain uses TRBV5-1 and TRBJ1-3; TRBD1 matches at 10 bases. With V trimmed by 0 bases and J by 2 bases, 5 bases remained unmatched. This CDR3 spans 17 amino acids. Germline loops: CDR1 SGHRS, CDR2 YFSETQ.

A few counts support this clonotype. This chain connects TRBV4-3 to TRBJ2-1; D is unresolved. Germline V CDR1 and CDR2: LGHNA, YSLEER. The CDR3 runs to 16 residues. The ends were cut back, 3 bases at V and 4 bases at J, with 16 bases in the middle. CDR3 bases: TGCGCCAGCAGCCAGGATGGTACGGGTATGTACAATGAGCAGTTCTTC. Protein: CASSQDGTGMYNEQFF.

This clonotype was counted ten times or more. The chain carries TRBV20-1 and TRBJ2-7; 8 positions match TRBD2. The CDR3 totals 16 residues. Germline lookup yields CDR1 DFQATT and CDR2 SNEGSKA (reference sequence). The V and J ends lost 0 bases and 2 bases, in that order; junction bases with no gene match: 9. In DNA form, the CDR3 reads TGCAGTGCTAGAGATAGGGGGAGGACTAGCACCTACGAGCAGTACTTC. This codes for CSARDRGRTSTYEQYF.

In its sample, this clonotype was seen a few times. The gene calls are TRBV27 and TRBJ1-1; D may be TRBD1 (6 bases). V was cut by 4 bases and J by 4 bases, with 13 bases left in between. Looked up from germline, CDR1 is MNHEY and CDR2 is SMNVEV (reference sequence). The CDR3 is made up of 14 amino acids. The CDR3: CASSSSRGSTEAFF. DNA of the CDR3: TGTGCCAGCAGTTCCTCCAGGGGATCCACTGAAGCTTTCTTT.

The chain is built from TRBV30 and TRBJ2-7, with a tentative D call TRBD2 (5 bases). The CDR3 is 16 amino acids. V lost 2 bases and J lost 5, with 22 bases in between. In germline, CDR1 is GTSNPN, CDR2 SVGIG (reference sequence). The CDR3 region is CAWSKLRLLESHEQYF. The CDR3 DNA reads TGTGCCTGGAGTAAGCTTAGACTACTAGAAAGCCACGAGCAGTACTTC.

The chain links TRBV24-1 to TRBJ2-3; 9 nucleotides agree with TRBD1. The CDR3 extends over 17 amino acids. Trimming cost V 4 bases and J 0 bases; bases outside gene matches: 7. Germline V lookup: CDR1 KGHDR, CDR2 SFDVKD. CDR3 protein: CATSDHSDRGSTDTQYF. The DNA for the CDR3 is TGTGCCACCAGTGACCACTCGGACAGGGGTAGCACAGATACGCAGTATTTT.

This clonotype was found many times. In nucleotides, the CDR3 is TGTGCCAGCAGCCCCGGGACAGGGATCACCGGGGAGCTGTTTTTT. As protein: CASSPGTGITGELFF. The chain recombines TRBV7-2 with TRBJ2-2; TRBD1 matches 9 bases. V lost 5 bases and J lost 4; bases outside the gene matches: 5. From germline, CDR1 is SGHTA and CDR2 FQGNSA. The CDR3 consists of 15 residues. The variable domain in full, with the rest retrieved from reference TRBV7-2 and TRBJ2-2, is GAGVSQSPSNKVTEKGKDVELRCDPISGHTALYWYRQSLGQGLEFLIYFQGNSAPDKSGLPSDRFSAERTGGSVSTLTIQRTQQEDSAVYLCASSPGTGITGELFFGEGSRLTVL.

This clonotype was picked up many times. The V gene is TRBV10-3, the J gene TRBJ2-4; 13 positions agree with TRBD2. This CDR3 has 16 residues. Germline V gives CDR1 ENHRY, CDR2 SYGVKD. J was trimmed by 1 base and V by 6 bases; bases with no gene match: 3. CDR3 nucleotide sequence: TGTGCCATCAGCCCGACTAGCGGGAGGGCCAAAAACATTCAGTACTTC. Protein sequence: CAISPTSGRAKNIQYF.